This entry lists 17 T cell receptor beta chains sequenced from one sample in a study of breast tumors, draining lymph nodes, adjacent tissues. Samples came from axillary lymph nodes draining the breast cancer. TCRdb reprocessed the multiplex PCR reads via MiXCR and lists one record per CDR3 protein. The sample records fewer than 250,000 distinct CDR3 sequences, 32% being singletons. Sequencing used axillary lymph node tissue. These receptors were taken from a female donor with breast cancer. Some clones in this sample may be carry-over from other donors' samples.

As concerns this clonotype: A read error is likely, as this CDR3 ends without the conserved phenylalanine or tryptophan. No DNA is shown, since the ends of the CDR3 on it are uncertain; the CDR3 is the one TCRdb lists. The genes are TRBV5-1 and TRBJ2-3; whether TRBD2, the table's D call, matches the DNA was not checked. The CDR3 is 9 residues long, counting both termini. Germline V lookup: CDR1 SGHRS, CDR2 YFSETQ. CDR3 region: CASSLEASG.

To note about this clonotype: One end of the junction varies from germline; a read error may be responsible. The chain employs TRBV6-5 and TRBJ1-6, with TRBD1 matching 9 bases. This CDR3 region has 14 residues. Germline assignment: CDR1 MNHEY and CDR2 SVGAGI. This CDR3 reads CAGSFGTGHSPLHF. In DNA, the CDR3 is TGTGCCGGCAGTTTCGGGACAGGGCATTCGCCCCTCCACTTT.

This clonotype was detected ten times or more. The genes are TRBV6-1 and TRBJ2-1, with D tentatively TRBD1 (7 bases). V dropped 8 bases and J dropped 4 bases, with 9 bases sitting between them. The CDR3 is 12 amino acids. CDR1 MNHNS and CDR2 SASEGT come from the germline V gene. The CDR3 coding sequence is TGTGCCAGCCAGGGGGGTTACAATGAGCAGTTCTTC. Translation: CASQGGYNEQFF.

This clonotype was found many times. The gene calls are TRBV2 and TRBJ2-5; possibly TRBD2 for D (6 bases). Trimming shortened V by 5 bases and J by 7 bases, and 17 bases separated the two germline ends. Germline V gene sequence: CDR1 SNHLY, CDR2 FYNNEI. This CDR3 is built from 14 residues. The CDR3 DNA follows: TGTGCCAGCAGTCAAACAGCCACCGGGGGGACCCAGTACTTC. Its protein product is CASSQTATGGTQYF.

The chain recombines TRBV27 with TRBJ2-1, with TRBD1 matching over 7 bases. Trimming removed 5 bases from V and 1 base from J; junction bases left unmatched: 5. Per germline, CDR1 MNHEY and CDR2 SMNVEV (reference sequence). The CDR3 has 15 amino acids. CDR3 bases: TGTGCCAGCAGTCCTCAGGGACAGTCCTACAATGAGCAGTTCTTC. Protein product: CASSPQGQSYNEQFF.

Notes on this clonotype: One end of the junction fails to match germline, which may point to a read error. CDR3 protein: CASSSDSTGRGLRSYERYF. The CDR3 DNA follows: TGTGCCAGCAGCTCTGATTCTACCGGGAGGGGGTTGAGGTCCTACGAGCGGTACTTC. V gene TRBV5-6 combines with J gene TRBJ2-7, with 8 bases lining up with TRBD2. Germline V gene lookup returns CDR1 SGHDT and CDR2 YYEEEE. CDR3 length: 19 amino acids.

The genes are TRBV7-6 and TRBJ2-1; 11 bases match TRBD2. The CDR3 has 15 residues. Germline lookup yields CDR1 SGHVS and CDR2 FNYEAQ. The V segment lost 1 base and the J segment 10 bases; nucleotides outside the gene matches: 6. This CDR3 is CASSLVAGGFGEQFF. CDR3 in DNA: TGTGCCAGCAGCTTAGTAGCGGGAGGGTTTGGGGAGCAGTTCTTC. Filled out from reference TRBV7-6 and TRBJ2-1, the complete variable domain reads GAGVSQSPRYKVTKRGQDVALRCDPISGHVSLYWYRQALGQGPEFLTYFNYEAQQDKSGLPNDRFSAERPEGSISTLTIQRTEQRDSAMYRCASSLVAGGFGEQFFGPGTRLTVL.

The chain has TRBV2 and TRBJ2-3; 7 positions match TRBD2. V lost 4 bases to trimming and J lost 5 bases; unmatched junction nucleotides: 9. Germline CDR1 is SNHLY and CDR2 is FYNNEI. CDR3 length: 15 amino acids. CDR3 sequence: CASSARLAGGDTQYF. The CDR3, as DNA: TGTGCCAGCAGTGCCCGACTAGCCGGGGGAGATACGCAGTATTTT.

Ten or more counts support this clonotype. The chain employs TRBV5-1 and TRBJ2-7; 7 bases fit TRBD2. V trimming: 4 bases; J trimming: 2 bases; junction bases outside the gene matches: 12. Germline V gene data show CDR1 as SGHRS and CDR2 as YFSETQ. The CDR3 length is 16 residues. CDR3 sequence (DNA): TGCGCCAGCAGCCCCTCCTCACTAGCGAAAACCTACGAGCAGTACTTC. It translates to CASSPSSLAKTYEQYF. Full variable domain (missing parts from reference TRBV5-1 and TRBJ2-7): KAGVTQTPRYLIKTRGQQVTLSCSPISGHRSVSWYQQTPGQGLQFLFEYFSETQRNKGNFPGRFSGRQFSNSRSEMNVSTLELGDSALYLCASSPSSLAKTYEQYFGPGTRLTVT.

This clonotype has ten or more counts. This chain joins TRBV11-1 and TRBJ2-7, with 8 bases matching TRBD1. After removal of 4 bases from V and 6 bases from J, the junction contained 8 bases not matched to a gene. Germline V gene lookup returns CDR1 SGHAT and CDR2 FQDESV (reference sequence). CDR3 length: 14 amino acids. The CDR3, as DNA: TGTGCCAGCAGCTCCAAAAGGACAGGGACCGAGCAGTACTTC. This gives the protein CASSSKRTGTEQYF.

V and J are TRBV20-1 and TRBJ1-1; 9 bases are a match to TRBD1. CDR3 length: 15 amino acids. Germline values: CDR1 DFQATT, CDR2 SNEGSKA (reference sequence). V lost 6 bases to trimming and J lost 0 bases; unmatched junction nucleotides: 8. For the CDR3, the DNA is TGCAGTGCAATAAACAGGGGGCAAATGAACACTGAAGCTTTCTTT. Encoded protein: CSAINRGQMNTEAFF.

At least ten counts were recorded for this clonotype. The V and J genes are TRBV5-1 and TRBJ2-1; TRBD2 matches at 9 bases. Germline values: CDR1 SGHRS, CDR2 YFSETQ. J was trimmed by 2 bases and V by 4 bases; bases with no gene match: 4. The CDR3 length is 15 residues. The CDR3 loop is CASSAREGPYNEQFF. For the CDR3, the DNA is TGCGCCAGCAGCGCGCGGGAGGGCCCCTACAATGAGCAGTTCTTC.

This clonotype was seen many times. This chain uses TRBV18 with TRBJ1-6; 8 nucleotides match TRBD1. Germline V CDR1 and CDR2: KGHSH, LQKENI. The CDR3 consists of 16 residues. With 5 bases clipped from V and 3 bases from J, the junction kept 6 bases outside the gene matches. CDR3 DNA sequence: TGTGCCAGCTCAGAGACAGGGGACAGCTATAATTCACCCCTCCACTTT. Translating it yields CASSETGDSYNSPLHF. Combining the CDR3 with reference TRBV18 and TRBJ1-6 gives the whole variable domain NAGVMQNPRHLVRRRGQEARLRCSPMKGHSHVYWYRQLPEEGLKFMVYLQKENIIDESGMPKERFSAEFPKEGPSILRIQQVVRGDSAAYFCASSETGDSYNSPLHFGNGTRLTVT.

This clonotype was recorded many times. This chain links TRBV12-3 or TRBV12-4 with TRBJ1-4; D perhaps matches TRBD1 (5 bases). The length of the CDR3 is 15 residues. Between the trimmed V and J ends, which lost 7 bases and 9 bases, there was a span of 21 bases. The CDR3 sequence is CASTTFGGRGKKLFF. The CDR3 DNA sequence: TGTGCCAGCACTACTTTTGGGGGTCGGGGGAAAAAACTGTTTTTT.

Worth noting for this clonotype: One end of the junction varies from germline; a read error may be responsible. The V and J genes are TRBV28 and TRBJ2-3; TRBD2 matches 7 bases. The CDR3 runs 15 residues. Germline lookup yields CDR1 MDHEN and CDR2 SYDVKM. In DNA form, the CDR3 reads TGTGCCAGCAGTTTTGGAACTAGCGACACAAATACGCAGTATTTT. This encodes CASSFGTSDTNTQYF. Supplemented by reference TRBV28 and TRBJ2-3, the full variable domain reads DVKVTQSSRYLVKRTGEKVFLECVQDMDHENMFWYRQDPGLGLRLIYFSYDVKMKEKGDIPEGYSVSREKKERFSLILESASTNQTSMYLCASSFGTSDTNTQYFGPGTRLTVL.

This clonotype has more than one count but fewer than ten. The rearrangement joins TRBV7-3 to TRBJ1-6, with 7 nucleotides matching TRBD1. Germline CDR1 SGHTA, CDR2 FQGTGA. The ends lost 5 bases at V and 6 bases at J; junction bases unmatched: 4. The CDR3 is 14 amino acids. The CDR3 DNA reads TGTGCCAGCAGCATCGGGACAGCTAATTCACCCCTCCACTTT. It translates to CASSIGTANSPLHF.

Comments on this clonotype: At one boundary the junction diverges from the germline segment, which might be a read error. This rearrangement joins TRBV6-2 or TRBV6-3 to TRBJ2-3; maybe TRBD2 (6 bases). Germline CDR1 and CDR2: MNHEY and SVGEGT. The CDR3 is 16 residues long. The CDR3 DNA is TGTGCCAGCAGTTGGGTAGCGGAGCTTAGCAGAGATACGCAGTATTTT. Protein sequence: CASSWVAELSRDTQYF.